Listed below are T cell receptor beta chains from one sample, sequenced in a study of radiotherapy plus CTLA-4 blockade in lung cancer. The protocol was immunoSEQ multiplex PCR, while the TCRdb copy is restricted to in-frame clones and leaves out a portion. The sample consists of about 44,000 clones, over 60% of them appearing once. The sample here was peripheral blood, taken from a patient treated with radiotherapy plus ipilimumab. These receptors were collected from a human donor with non-small cell lung cancer whose response to radiotherapy plus ipilimumab could not be evaluated. CDR3s include the opening cysteine and the closing phenylalanine or tryptophan. Fields, in order: J gene, V gene, D gene, clone size, CDR3 protein, CDR3 DNA. D genes are given only for firm matches. The size field is filled for only some rows; it gives once, few, many or a size class.

TRBJ2-3 | TRBV28 | TRBD2 | . | CASRLTSGGQDTQYF | TGTGCCAGCAGACTCACTAGCGGGGGCCAGGATACGCAGTATTTT
TRBJ2-3 | TRBV7-5 | . | . | CVRSKGQKTSGGSDTQYF | TGTGTCAGAAGCAAGGGACAGAAGACTAGCGGGGGGTCAGATACGCAGTATTTT
TRBJ2-3 | TRBV7-3 | TRBD2 | . | CASSAQTSGRSTQYF | TGTGCCAGCAGCGCTCAGACTAGCGGGAGGAGTACGCAGTATTTT
TRBJ1-1 | TRBV11-3 | . | . | CASSLGGWKTEAFF | TGTGCCAGCAGCCTCGGAGGCTGGAAAACTGAAGCTTTCTTT
TRBJ1-1 | TRBV4-2 | TRBD1 | . | CASSPGTGLMNTEAFF | TGTGCCAGCAGCCCAGGGACAGGACTAATGAACACTGAAGCTTTCTTT
TRBJ2-2 | TRBV4-2 | . | . | CASSQDEASNTGELFF | TGTGCCAGCAGCCAAGACGAGGCGTCGAACACCGGGGAGCTGTTTTTT
TRBJ1-1 | TRBV6-6 | . | . | CASRYDGVEAFF | TGTGCCAGCAGATACGACGGAGTTGAAGCTTTCTTT
TRBJ1-5 | TRBV4-3 | . | . | CASSQEGTSNSNQPQHF | TGCGCCAGCAGCCAAGAGGGGACATCTAATAGCAATCAGCCCCAGCATTTT
TRBJ1-2 | TRBV9 | . | . | CASGPSGDGVYGYTF | TGTGCCAGCGGACCAAGCGGCGACGGGGTCTATGGCTACACCTTC
TRBJ1-1 | TRBV18 | . | . | CASSPELGDTEAFF | TGTGCCAGCTCACCGGAGCTGGGAGACACTGAAGCTTTCTTT
TRBJ1-1 | TRBV5-4 | TRBD1 | . | CASSLGGQGQTEAFF | TGTGCCAGCAGCTTGGGGGGACAGGGCCAAACTGAAGCTTTCTTT
TRBJ2-3 | TRBV7-3 | TRBD2 | . | CASSLLSSGSNTQYF | TGTGCCAGCAGCTTACTGTCTAGCGGGTCGAATACGCAGTATTTT
TRBJ1-1 | TRBV7-6 | . | . | CASSKNARADTEAFF | TGTGCCAGCAGCAAAAACGCCAGGGCCGACACTGAAGCTTTCTTT
TRBJ2-7 | TRBV19 | TRBD2 | few | CASSTARGLAGSYEQYF | TGTGCCAGTAGTACCGCCCGAGGACTAGCGGGAAGCTACGAGCAGTACTTC
TRBJ1-1 | TRBV30 | . | . | CAWSPYRAEAFF | TGTGCCTGGAGCCCGTATCGAGCTGAAGCTTTCTTT
TRBJ1-3 | TRBV5-1 | . | . | CASSPEGGSNTIYF | TGCGCCAGCAGCCCGGAGGGAGGCAGTAACACCATATATTTT
TRBJ1-5 | TRBV7-2 | . | . | CASSLQGSSNQPQHF | TGTGCCAGCAGCTTACAGGGCAGTAGCAATCAGCCCCAGCATTTT
TRBJ1-2 | TRBV5-4 | . | . | CASSNLQGDLDYGYTF | TGTGCCAGCAGCAACCTACAGGGTGACCTTGACTATGGCTACACCTTC
TRBJ2-3 | TRBV28 | TRBD2 | . | CASSVTSGSMDTQYF | TGTGCCAGCAGTGTGACTAGCGGGAGTATGGATACGCAGTATTTT
TRBJ1-4 | TRBV4-1 | TRBD1 | few | CASTRGQGKEKLFF | TGCGCCAGCACCAGGGGACAGGGGAAGGAAAAACTGTTTTTT
TRBJ1-2 | TRBV19 | . | . | CATRDYGYTF | TGTGCCACCCGAGACTATGGCTACACCTTC
TRBJ2-4 | TRBV28 | . | . | CASSLPKGRGTKNIQYF | TGTGCCAGCAGTTTACCCAAGGGGCGGGGAACCAAAAACATTCAGTACTTC
TRBJ2-2 | TRBV7-9 | TRBD2 | . | CASRLLATNTGELFF | TGTGCCAGCAGATTACTAGCGACGAACACCGGGGAGCTGTTTTTT
TRBJ1-2 | TRBV28 | TRBD1 | . | CASRGTGITPYGYTF | TGTGCCAGCAGGGGGACAGGAATAACTCCCTATGGCTACACCTTC
TRBJ2-5 | TRBV18 | . | . | CASSPPGGAQETQYF | TGTGCCAGCTCACCACCGGGAGGAGCACAAGAGACCCAGTACTTC
TRBJ2-5 | TRBV7-6 | . | once | CASSLRVRGAQETQYF | TGTGCCAGCAGCCTCCGAGTCCGGGGAGCACAGGAGACCCAGTACTTC
TRBJ1-2 | TRBV21-1 | . | . | CASRIGQTYGYTF | TGTGCCAGCAGAATCGGACAAACCTATGGCTACACCTTC
TRBJ2-7 | TRBV19 | TRBD2 | few | CASSIRLAFKTYEQYF | TGTGCCAGTAGTATCAGACTAGCCTTTAAAACCTACGAGCAGTACTTC
TRBJ2-7 | TRBV15 | . | . | CATSRMSGVAYEQYF | TGTGCCACCAGCAGAATGTCAGGGGTGGCCTACGAGCAGTACTTC
TRBJ2-1 | TRBV6-5 | . | once | CASSYSRGWATDEQFF | TGTGCCAGCAGTTACTCTAGGGGTTGGGCTACCGATGAGCAGTTCTTC
TRBJ2-7 | TRBV7-2 | TRBD2 | . | CASSPGLAGRVHEQYF | TGTGCCAGCAGCCCTGGACTAGCGGGGCGGGTCCACGAGCAGTACTTC
TRBJ2-5 | TRBV28 | . | . | CASRDMQETQYF | TGTGCCAGCAGGGACATGCAAGAGACCCAGTACTTC
TRBJ2-7 | TRBV27 | TRBD2 | few | CASSLRGQPGTSGSRGSYEQYF | TGTGCCAGCAGTTTACGTGGACAACCCGGGACTAGCGGGAGTCGAGGCTCCTACGAGCAGTACTTC
TRBJ1-1 | TRBV2 | TRBD1 | once | CASNLDRAAEAFF | TGTGCCAGCAATTTGGACAGGGCTGCTGAAGCTTTCTTT
TRBJ1-6 | TRBV10-1 | . | . | CASGGGGNSPLHF | TGCGCCAGCGGGGGGGGAGGAAATTCACCCCTCCACTTT
TRBJ1-2 | TRBV28 | . | few | CASRSPRRALYTF | TGTGCCAGCAGGTCCCCCAGGAGGGCTCTCTACACCTTC
TRBJ1-1 | TRBV5-3 | TRBD1 | . | CARSYPFSGQGCRPEAFF | TGTGCCAGAAGCTACCCCTTTTCGGGACAGGGATGTAGGCCCGAAGCTTTCTTT
TRBJ1-1 | TRBV4-3 | . | . | CASSQDRQEVRSYTEAFF | TGCGCCAGCAGCCAAGATCGACAGGAGGTGAGGTCCTACACTGAAGCTTTCTTT
TRBJ2-3 | TRBV2 | TRBD2 | . | CASSRLAVRTDTQYF | TGTGCCAGCAGCCGACTAGCGGTACGCACAGATACGCAGTATTTT
TRBJ1-2 | TRBV27 | . | . | CASSRAASNYGYTF | TGTGCCAGCAGTCGAGCGGCCTCGAACTATGGCTACACCTTC
TRBJ1-5 | TRBV9 | . | . | CASSAATDPNQPQHF | TGTGCCAGCAGCGCCGCGACAGACCCCAATCAGCCCCAGCATTTT
TRBJ2-1 | TRBV7-7 | . | . | CASSLRVGSYNEQFF | TGTGCTAGCAGCCTCCGGGTGGGCTCCTACAATGAGCAGTTCTTC
TRBJ1-1 | TRBV5-5 | . | . | CASSLAGFTEAFF | TGTGCCAGCAGCTTGGCGGGGTTCACTGAAGCTTTCTTT
TRBJ1-5 | TRBV28 | TRBD1 | few | CASSFQGAGEDQPQHF | TGTGCCAGCAGTTTTCAGGGGGCAGGGGAGGATCAGCCCCAGCATTTT
TRBJ2-1 | TRBV4-3 | TRBD1 | . | CASSRYRGLSSYNEQFF | TGCGCCAGCAGCCGATACAGGGGGCTAAGCTCCTACAATGAGCAGTTCTTC
TRBJ2-1 | TRBV18 | . | . | CASSPTALTTYNEQFF | TGTGCCAGCTCACCAACCGCGCTTACTACCTACAATGAGCAGTTCTTC
TRBJ1-4 | TRBV5-4 | TRBD1 | few | CASSTETGRTNEKLFF | TGTGCCAGCAGCACGGAGACAGGGAGGACTAATGAAAAACTGTTTTTT
TRBJ2-7 | TRBV7-3 | . | . | CASSLGSTPYEQYF | TGTGCCAGCAGCTTAGGTTCTACTCCCTACGAGCAGTACTTC
TRBJ1-2 | TRBV7-3 | . | . | CASSKRGQVDGYTF | TGTGCCAGCAGCAAAAGGGGACAAGTCGATGGCTACACCTTC
TRBJ2-6 | TRBV7-9 | . | . | CASSRLGQGFSGANVLTF | TGTGCCAGCAGCCGGCTGGGCCAGGGTTTCTCTGGGGCCAACGTCCTGACTTTC
TRBJ2-1 | TRBV19 | . | . | CASSISVYNEQFF | TGTGCCAGTAGTATTTCGGTCTACAATGAGCAGTTCTTC
TRBJ2-1 | TRBV9 | TRBD2 | . | CASSARLAGAGNEQFF | TGTGCCAGCAGCGCCCGTCTAGCGGGAGCCGGCAATGAGCAGTTCTTC
TRBJ1-4 | TRBV19 | . | . | CASSIQGQGFSGEKLFF | TGTGCCAGTAGTATCCAGGGACAAGGCTTTTCGGGTGAAAAACTGTTTTTT
TRBJ1-4 | TRBV5-6 | . | . | CASSSRRTTNEKLFF | TGTGCCAGCAGCTCTAGACGGACAACTAATGAAAAACTGTTTTTT
TRBJ2-1 | TRBV19 | TRBD2 | . | CASSHGLARRSYNEQFF | TGTGCCAGTAGCCACGGACTAGCGCGGCGCTCCTACAATGAGCAGTTCTTC
TRBJ2-3 | TRBV7-3 | TRBD1 | . | CASSSPDRAGTQYF | TGTGCCAGCAGCTCCCCCGACAGGGCTGGTACGCAGTATTTT
TRBJ2-2 | TRBV2 | . | . | CASLWIAGAGELFF | TGTGCCAGCCTCTGGATTGCCGGGGCCGGGGAGCTGTTTTTT
TRBJ2-4 | TRBV30 | . | . | CAWSGYEAQYF | TGTGCCTGGAGTGGATACGAGGCACAGTACTTC
TRBJ1-1 | TRBV18 | . | . | CASSPTARGSGTEAFF | TGTGCCAGCTCACCTACGGCCCGGGGGTCTGGCACTGAAGCTTTCTTT
TRBJ2-1 | TRBV6-5 | . | . | CASGSGYNEQFF | TGTGCCAGCGGGAGTGGGTACAATGAGCAGTTCTTC